Sequencing of this TCR beta chain was carried out in a study of T cell responses to AZD1222 COVID-19 vaccine. Profiled with immunoSEQ multiplex PCR; TCRdb holds only in-frame clones, not every one. The repertoire consists of fewer than 65,000 clones, with 84% occurring once and the leading ten covering roughly 20%. A word on this clone: Its antigen is as yet unknown.

General study results and limits: Vaccine-related CD4 TCRs covered spike, predominating at 160-218 and 743-854. Among the donors, most were white British and more were female, and clonal diversity was possibly underestimated. Regions left unmutated in variants are reportedly the target of nearly half of spike-specific TCRs.

This CDR3 has 15 residues. Trimming took 5 bases from V and 5 from J, leaving 15 bases between them. Germline V lookup: CDR1 MNHEY, CDR2 SMNVEV (reference sequence). The chain is built from TRBV27 and TRBJ2-2, with TRBD1 as a possible D gene (6 bases). The sequence derives from an adult in good health. The specimen comprised peripheral blood, sampled on day 0 of AZD1222 vaccination. Here the CDR3 reads CASSPQGLTTGELFF. CDR3 DNA sequence: TGTGCCAGCAGTCCACAGGGTTTAACGACCGGGGAGCTGTTTTTT.